This TCR beta chain was captured in a study of blood T cell repertoires in COVID-19. Turning to the study itself: In each case, the material was cDNA or gDNA derived from T cells, B-cell-depleted T cells, or PBMCs.

The CDR3 runs 12 residues. Germline V gene lookup returns CDR1 MNHNY and CDR2 SVGAGI (reference sequence). Trimming removed 2 bases from V and 9 bases from J, with 8 bases in between. The protocol was immunoSEQ multiplex PCR, while the TCRdb copy is restricted to in-frame clones and leaves out a portion. The sample includes roughly 380,000 clones, 81% of them seen just once. The chain uses TRBV6-6 and TRBJ1-5; the D gene is possibly TRBD1 (5 bases). This sequence was found in a human donor with acute or convalescent COVID-19. The donor label of this sample is uncertain. The sample consisted of peripheral blood. CDR3 in amino acids: CASSYGGGPQHF. CDR3 nucleotides: TGTGCCAGCAGTTACGGCGGGGGGCCCCAGCATTTT.